This T cell receptor beta chain was recovered during a study of a mutant IDH1 vaccine in newly diagnosed glioma. The wider study: Commencement of vaccination occurred 4-6 weeks following radiotherapy alone, or concurrently with temozolomide cycles. Most patients had received both radiotherapy and temozolomide, the prior options being radiotherapy, temozolomide, or both. Study findings and constraints: Among all patients, vaccine-induced immune responses occurred in around 95%.

Time point described: week 5, during vaccination. Every single dose of the vaccine, 300 ug of mutant IDH1 20-mer peptide, came with topical imiquimod. New WHO grade 3 or 4 astrocytomas that were IDH1-mutant and ATRX-lost had been found in donors. Per the germline V gene, CDR1 is SEHNR and CDR2 is FQNEAQ (reference sequence). V was clipped by 8 bases and J by 7 bases, with 12 bases between them. The CDR3 spans 13 residues. Using immunoSEQ multiplex PCR, the repertoire was profiled, and TCRdb retains in-frame clones only, with some absent. The profile shows about 83,000 clones, roughly nine tenths of them singletons. As to this clone: Its antigen is not identified.

The gene calls are TRBV7-9 and TRBJ1-6, with a weak D call TRBD1 (5 bases). This sequence was found in a woman aged 50 to 65 with glioma. The sequences come from PBMCs, collected from a glioma patient whose treatment included an IDH1 peptide vaccine. CDR3 sequence: CASSRGTNSPLHF. DNA of the CDR3: TGTGCCAGCTCCCGGGGGACGAATTCACCCCTCCACTTT.